One sample yielded the 14 T cell receptor beta chains listed below, sequenced in a study of T cells in Graves' hyperthyroidism and ophthalmopathy. Amplification of TCR beta CDR3 regions used RNA as the template. Using the HTBI primer set, a first-round RT-PCR was run on the TCR CDR3. TCRdb re-called the multiplex PCR reads through MiXCR, storing one row per CDR3 protein. The table shows 300,000 to 450,000 distinct CDR3 sequences, with roughly 14% occurring only once. Sequencing was done on a sample of blood. Source of these receptors: a man aged 25 to 40 with Graves' hyperthyroidism that later progressed to Graves' ophthalmopathy.

This clonotype was counted many times. This chain links TRBV19 with TRBJ1-6; a weak D match, TRBD1 (6 bases). Germline V gives CDR1 LNHDA, CDR2 SQIVND (reference sequence). The CDR3 is 14 amino acids. With 4 bases removed from V and 8 bases from J, the gap between germline ends came to 12 bases. Written as DNA, the CDR3 is TGTGCCAGTAGTAAGCACAGGGATGATTCACCCCTCCACTTT. It translates to CASSKHRDDSPLHF.

This clonotype occurred many times. The genes are TRBV5-1 and TRBJ2-1; TRBD1 might be the D (6 bases). This CDR3 spans 15 amino acids. Germline V gene sequence: CDR1 SGHRS, CDR2 YFSETQ. V gave up 3 bases and J gave up 5 bases, with 15 bases separating them. CDR3: CASSWAAGQNNEQFF. The CDR3 coding sequence is TGCGCCAGCAGCTGGGCAGCCGGACAGAACAATGAGCAGTTCTTC. Combining the CDR3 with reference TRBV5-1 and TRBJ2-1 gives the whole variable domain KAGVTQTPRYLIKTRGQQVTLSCSPISGHRSVSWYQQTPGQGLQFLFEYFSETQRNKGNFPGRFSGRQFSNSRSEMNVSTLELGDSALYLCASSWAAGQNNEQFFGPGTRLTVL.

This clonotype was seen many times. This rearrangement joins TRBV27 to TRBJ2-2; the D gene is possibly TRBD1 (5 bases). V was cut by 1 base and J by 6 bases, with 9 bases left in between. Germline CDR1 is MNHEY and CDR2 is SMNVEV (reference sequence). The CDR3 has 14 amino acids. CDR3 sequence: CASSLWSGSGELFF. CDR3 DNA sequence: TGTGCCAGCAGTTTATGGTCAGGGTCCGGGGAGCTGTTTTTT.

This rearrangement joins TRBV6-1 to TRBJ2-7; TRBD1 matches 7 bases. The CDR3 runs to 16 residues. Germline V lookup: CDR1 MNHNS, CDR2 SASEGT. Trimming took 9 bases from V and 3 from J; bases not matched to a gene: 17. The CDR3 spells CARPPKTRDSHYEQYF. The CDR3 DNA is TGTGCCAGACCGCCTAAAACCCGGGACAGTCACTACGAGCAGTACTTC.

A remark on this clonotype: A single base separates this from a much larger clone, so it may be a read error. The chain couples TRBV28 to TRBJ1-6; a weak D match, TRBD1 (6 bases). The CDR3 has 15 amino acids. CDR1 and CDR2 from the germline V gene are MDHEN and SYDVKM. Trimming took off 7 bases at V and 12 bases at J, with 22 bases between the two ends. The CDR3 here is CASTPGGRRHLPLHF. The CDR3 DNA is TGTGCCAGCACCCCGGGGGGGCGGCGGCATTTACCCCTCCACTTT.

This clonotype was observed many times. The V call is TRBV3-1, the J call TRBJ2-5, with D unresolved. The V end lost 2 bases, the J end lost 7 bases, and 11 bases lay between the germline ends. This CDR3 is built from 13 residues. Germline V CDR1 and CDR2: LGHDT, YNNKEL (reference sequence). CDR3 coding DNA: TGTGCCAGCAGCCAACCCCGGACGGGGACCCAGTACTTC. Translation: CASSQPRTGTQYF.

This clonotype has a count of ten or more. This chain's CDR3 is CASRRGGLRYQETQYF. CDR3 nucleotide sequence: TGTGCCAGCAGGAGGGGGGGACTACGGTACCAAGAGACCCAGTACTTC. This chain links TRBV6-1 with TRBJ2-5, with TRBD2 as a possible D gene (7 bases). From germline, CDR1 is MNHNS and CDR2 SASEGT. V lost 6 bases to trimming and J lost 0 bases, with 17 bases between them. The CDR3 loop spans 16 amino acids.

This clonotype appeared many times. This chain links TRBV7-6 with TRBJ2-7; D could derive from TRBD1 or TRBD2 (5 bases each). The ends were cut back, 5 bases at V and 0 bases at J, with 14 bases in the middle. The length of the CDR3 is 15 residues. Germline V lookup: CDR1 SGHVS, CDR2 FNYEAQ. This CDR3 reads CASSPFGDGSYEQYF. For the CDR3, the DNA is TGTGCCAGCAGCCCTTTCGGGGACGGCTCCTACGAGCAGTACTTC.

This clonotype appeared many times. The V gene is TRBV6-1, the J gene TRBJ2-5; 8 bases match TRBD2. With V trimmed by 2 bases and J by 7 bases, 9 bases remained unmatched. The CDR3 is made up of 15 amino acids. CDR1 is MNHNS, CDR2 SASEGT, per germline. CDR3 amino acids: CASSERLGLDGTQYF. Written as DNA, the CDR3 is TGTGCCAGCAGTGAAAGGTTGGGACTAGATGGGACCCAGTACTTC.

V usage is TRBV5-1 and J usage is TRBJ2-7, with D possibly being TRBD2 (5 bases). CDR3 length equals 15 residues. V was pared by 0 bases and J by 6 bases, with 16 bases between. In germline, CDR1 is SGHRS, CDR2 YFSETQ. The CDR3, as DNA: TGCGCCAGCAGCTTGGAGGGTTCGGGTCGGGGCGAGCAGTACTTC. Amino acid sequence: CASSLEGSGRGEQYF.

Ten or more counts support this clonotype. This chain links TRBV12-3 or TRBV12-4 with TRBJ1-1; D might be TRBD1 (5 bases). V lost 5 bases to trimming and J lost 1 base, with 14 bases between them. The CDR3 consists of 15 residues. CDR3 protein: CASSPPLGGNTEAFF. The CDR3, as DNA: TGTGCCAGCAGTCCCCCTCTCGGGGGGAACACTGAAGCTTTCTTT.

The V call is TRBV11-2, the J call TRBJ2-5, with D perhaps matching TRBD1 or TRBD2 (6 bases each). Germline V lookup: CDR1 SGHAT, CDR2 FQNNGV. This CDR3 has 15 amino acids. With 5 bases removed from V and 5 bases from J, the gap between germline ends came to 18 bases. The CDR3 sequence is CASSRAPGARETQYF. CDR3 nucleotides: TGTGCCAGCAGCCGAGCTCCGGGGGCGCGGGAGACCCAGTACTTC.

This clonotype has a handful of counts. J is TRBJ1-6 and V is TRBV29-1; D not resolved. CDR1 is SQVTM, CDR2 ANQGSEA, per germline. Trimming removed 4 bases at V and 7 bases at J, with 11 bases between. This CDR3 has 13 residues. This chain's CDR3 is CSVVRAPNSPLHF. In nucleotides, the CDR3 is TGCAGCGTTGTGAGGGCCCCGAATTCACCCCTCCACTTT.

This clonotype was seen many times. The chain is built from TRBV16 and TRBJ2-7; no reliable D call. V lost 0 bases and J lost 7, with 7 bases in between. The CDR3 loop spans 12 amino acids. Germline loops: CDR1 KGHSY, CDR2 FQNENV. CDR3 sequence (DNA): TGTGCCAGCAGCCAATCGAGGTGGGAGCAGTACTTC. Translation: CASSQSRWEQYF.